One and the same sample provided the 25 T cell receptor beta chains below, sequenced in a study of shared clonotypes between healthy human individuals. Some clones are missing from TCRdb's copy, which holds only in-frame ones; the method was immunoSEQ multiplex PCR. The sample consists of over a million clones, approximately 98.5% of them appearing once. The sequencing input was naive CD4+ T cells sorted from blood. Stated subset: CD45RA+ positively selected. The receptor set was obtained from a man in his thirties or forties in good health.

The chain combines TRBV11-2 with TRBJ1-5; tentative D call: TRBD1 (6 bases). This CDR3 is 13 amino acids long. The ends were cut back, 0 bases at V and 9 bases at J, with 9 bases in the middle. Germline V gene data show CDR1 as SGHAT and CDR2 as FQNNGV. CDR3 bases: TGTGCCAGCAGCTTAGATTTGGACAGGCCCCAGCATTTT. This codes for CASSLDLDRPQHF.

The gene calls are TRBV7-3 and TRBJ2-3, with a possible D match to TRBD1 (5 bases). The CDR3 totals 14 residues. V was pared by 0 bases and J by 4 bases, with 8 bases between. Germline lookup yields CDR1 SGHTA and CDR2 FQGTGA. The CDR3 protein is CASSLTGPPDTQYF. The CDR3 region has the DNA TGTGCCAGCAGCTTAACGGGGCCCCCAGATACGCAGTATTTT.

This clone was seen a single time. The chain links TRBV2 to TRBJ1-1; D unresolved. Germline V lookup: CDR1 SNHLY, CDR2 FYNNEI. The ends were cut back, 3 bases at V and 1 base at J, with 6 bases in the middle. The CDR3 is made up of 13 amino acids. The CDR3 reads CASSDRANTEAFF. The DNA of the CDR3 is TGTGCCAGCAGTGATAGGGCGAACACTGAAGCTTTCTTT. Using reference TRBV2 and TRBJ1-1 for the parts outside the CDR3, the full variable domain is EPEVTQTPSHQVTQMGQEVILRCVPISNHLYFYWYRQILGQKVEFLVSFYNNEISEKSEIFDDQFSVERPDGSNFTLKIRSTKLEDSAMYFCASSDRANTEAFFGQGTRLTVV.

This chain connects TRBV5-6 to TRBJ2-7; D may match TRBD1 or TRBD2 (6 bases each). V was pared by 4 bases and J by 2 bases, with 22 bases between. The CDR3 is 17 residues long. Germline-derived CDR1 and CDR2 are SGHDT and YYEEEE. As DNA, the CDR3 is TGTGCCAGCAGCCTAACCGGGGGCCTCTTGGGCCCCTACGAGCAGTACTTC. Translating gives CASSLTGGLLGPYEQYF.

This rearrangement joins TRBV10-3 to TRBJ2-1; D is ambiguous. CDR3 length equals 13 residues. V was pared by 1 base and J by 11 bases, with 12 bases between. From germline, CDR1 is ENHRY and CDR2 SYGVKD. The CDR3 sequence is CAISELEPGQQFF. The CDR3 DNA sequence: TGTGCCATCAGTGAGTTAGAACCGGGCCAGCAGTTCTTC.

The V call is TRBV28, the J call TRBJ1-5, with TRBD1 matching 7 bases. From germline, CDR1 is MDHEN and CDR2 SYDVKM. The CDR3 is made up of 14 amino acids. J was trimmed by 5 bases and V by 3 bases; bases with no gene match: 4. CDR3 sequence: CASSFAQGYQPQHF. CDR3 in DNA: TGTGCCAGCAGTTTCGCACAGGGGTATCAGCCCCAGCATTTT.

This chain uses TRBV10-1 with TRBJ2-1, with D perhaps matching TRBD1 (5 bases). This CDR3 has 13 amino acids. V was pared by 3 bases and J by 8 bases, with 11 bases between. Germline loops: CDR1 WNHNN, CDR2 SYGVQD (reference sequence). The CDR3 nucleotides read TGCGCCAGCAGTGACAGGGTTGGTGATGAGCAGTTCTTC. This encodes CASSDRVGDEQFF.

The chain joins TRBV25-1 to TRBJ2-7; D perhaps matches TRBD2 (5 bases). Germline V lookup: CDR1 MGHDK, CDR2 SYGVNS. Trimming shortened V by 3 bases and J by 9 bases, and 6 bases separated the two germline ends. The CDR3 is 10 residues long. CDR3 coding DNA: TGTGCCAGCAGTGATGGGAGGCAGTACTTC. Residues: CASSDGRQYF.

The V and J genes are TRBV4-1 and TRBJ2-1; perhaps TRBD2 as D (7 bases). The ends were cut back, 0 bases at V and 5 bases at J, with 14 bases in the middle. The CDR3 is 16 amino acids. From germline, CDR1 is MGHRA and CDR2 YSYEKL. In DNA form, the CDR3 reads TGCGCCAGCAGCCAAGATTGGGGGGGACAAAACAATGAGCAGTTCTTC. This codes for CASSQDWGGQNNEQFF.

The chain links TRBV6-1 to TRBJ2-3, with D uncertain. CDR3 length: 12 amino acids. Germline loops: CDR1 MNHNS, CDR2 SASEGT. Trimming left V 1 base short and J 3 bases short, with 2 bases between. CDR3 sequence (DNA): TGTGCCAGCAGTGAAGTTACAGATACGCAGTATTTT. Translated, it gives CASSEVTDTQYF.

The chain has TRBV7-2 and TRBJ1-2; tentative D call: TRBD1 (6 bases). With 1 base removed from V and 2 bases from J, the gap between germline ends came to 11 bases. CDR1 SGHTA and CDR2 FQGNSA come from the germline V gene. The CDR3 runs 15 residues. CDR3 residues: CASSLETGPNYGYTF. The CDR3 bases are TGTGCCAGCAGCTTAGAGACAGGTCCCAACTATGGCTACACCTTC.

The rearrangement joins TRBV27 to TRBJ1-4; TRBD1 aligns across 12 bases. The CDR3 is 18 amino acids. J gave up 7 bases and V 1 base, and 10 bases lay outside the gene matches. CDR1 is MNHEY, CDR2 SMNVEV, per germline (reference sequence). The CDR3 protein is CASSLWGQGAAVGEKLFF. CDR3 nucleotides: TGTGCCAGCAGTTTATGGGGACAGGGGGCCGCCGTAGGTGAAAAACTGTTTTTT.

The rearrangement uses TRBV4-3 and TRBJ1-2, with 7 bases lining up with TRBD1. The CDR3 is 14 residues long. Trimming cost V 0 bases and J 6 bases; bases outside gene matches: 4. Germline loops: CDR1 LGHNA, CDR2 YSLEER. CDR3 DNA sequence: TGCGCCAGCAGCCAAGATCTAGGGGGCGATGGCTACACCTTC. Translated, it gives CASSQDLGGDGYTF.

V usage is TRBV30 and J usage is TRBJ2-7, with D possibly matching TRBD2 (5 bases). The CDR3 covers 12 residues. Germline V CDR1 and CDR2: GTSNPN, SVGIG (reference sequence). The V end lost 8 bases, the J end lost 3 bases, and 14 bases lay between the germline ends. Written as DNA, the CDR3 is TGTGCCCATGGCGGCGGAGGCTACGAGCAGTACTTC. It is translated as CAHGGGGYEQYF.

The genes are TRBV5-5 and TRBJ2-2; perhaps TRBD1 as D (6 bases). From germline, CDR1 is SGHKS and CDR2 YYEKEE (reference sequence). The germline V and J ends were trimmed by 2 bases and 1 base, with 12 bases remaining between them. The CDR3 is made up of 16 amino acids. In DNA form, the CDR3 reads TGTGCCAGCAGCTTAGCATCGACAGGGAACACCGGGGAGCTGTTTTTT. This gives the protein CASSLASTGNTGELFF.

V and J are TRBV27 and TRBJ2-3, with D perhaps TRBD1 or TRBD2 (5 bases each). In germline, CDR1 is MNHEY, CDR2 SMNVEV (reference sequence). Trimming took off 3 bases at V and 6 bases at J, with 19 bases between the two ends. The length of the CDR3 is 16 residues. CDR3 protein: CASSLGVGVTVDTQYF. Here the CDR3 DNA reads TGTGCCAGCAGTTTGGGGGTCGGGGTGACTGTGGATACGCAGTATTTT.

The chain has TRBV19 and TRBJ2-7; D is unclear. This CDR3 region has 14 residues. V lost 3 bases, J lost 3 bases, and 12 bases lay in between. Germline assignment: CDR1 LNHDA and CDR2 SQIVND (reference sequence). The CDR3 is CASSMVGVLYEQYF. In DNA, the CDR3 is TGTGCCAGTAGTATGGTTGGAGTGCTCTACGAGCAGTACTTC.

The chain links TRBV5-1 to TRBJ2-7; 15 bases are shared with TRBD2. Germline CDR1 SGHRS, CDR2 YFSETQ. V shed 4 bases, J shed 0 bases, and the junction held 5 bases outside the gene matches. The CDR3 covers 17 residues. CDR3 DNA sequence: TGCGCCAGCAGCCGCGGACTAGCGGGAGGGCTCTCCTACGAGCAGTACTTC. This sequence encodes CASSRGLAGGLSYEQYF.

The chain couples TRBV27 to TRBJ1-1; TRBD1 might be the D (5 bases). The CDR3 runs to 17 residues. CDR1 is MNHEY, CDR2 SMNVEV, per germline (reference sequence). V gave up 5 bases and J gave up 0 bases, with 19 bases separating them. CDR3 amino acids: CASSPTGLGTMNTEAFF. The CDR3 nucleotides read TGTGCCAGCAGTCCCACGGGACTGGGGACCATGAACACTGAAGCTTTCTTT.

V is TRBV9 and J is TRBJ2-5, with D tentatively TRBD2 (6 bases). The CDR3 has 13 amino acids. Germline CDR1 is SGDLS and CDR2 is YYNGEE. Trimming took off 5 bases at V and 3 bases at J, with 11 bases between the two ends. The CDR3 protein is CASSEGLKETQYF. CDR3 in DNA: TGTGCCAGCAGTGAGGGACTTAAAGAGACCCAGTACTTC.

V usage is TRBV7-9 and J usage is TRBJ1-5, with TRBD1 as a possible D gene (5 bases). Germline CDR1 SEHNR, CDR2 FQNEAQ (reference sequence). Trimming removed 5 bases from V and 6 bases from J, with 20 bases in between. This CDR3 is 16 amino acids long. CDR3 residues: CASSQIGDPVSQPQHF. The CDR3, as DNA: TGTGCCAGCAGCCAAATAGGGGACCCGGTCAGTCAGCCCCAGCATTTT.

The chain couples TRBV4-3 to TRBJ2-6; D is possibly TRBD1 (5 bases). This CDR3 comprises 17 residues. The V end lost 2 bases, the J end lost 1 base, and 12 bases lay between the germline ends. Germline-derived CDR1 and CDR2 are LGHNA and YSLEER. The CDR3 nucleotides are TGCGCCAGCAGCCAATACCTCAGGGCGTCTGGGGCCAACGTCCTGACTTTC. This codes for CASSQYLRASGANVLTF.

The chain carries TRBV5-1 and TRBJ2-5, with D possibly being TRBD1 or TRBD2 (5 bases each). V was clipped by 0 bases and J by 4 bases, with 7 bases between them. The V gene's germline CDR1 is SGHRS and CDR2 YFSETQ. There are 13 residues in the CDR3. CDR3 nucleotide sequence: TGCGCCAGCAGCTTGGGAGGGGTAGAGACCCAGTACTTC. It is translated as CASSLGGVETQYF.

The rearrangement uses TRBV4-3 and TRBJ2-3; 9 nucleotides match TRBD1. Unmatched junction bases numbered 1, after V lost 0 bases and J lost 3 bases. This CDR3 is built from 15 residues. Germline CDR1 and CDR2: LGHNA and YSLEER. Written as DNA, the CDR3 is TGCGCCAGCAGCCAAGATGGGACAGGGACAGATACGCAGTATTTT. The encoded protein is CASSQDGTGTDTQYF.

This clone is a singleton in its sample. This chain uses TRBV28 with TRBJ2-7; D uncertain. Germline V gene sequence: CDR1 MDHEN, CDR2 SYDVKM. The CDR3 is 14 residues long. Trimming took 3 bases from V and 3 from J, leaving 12 bases between them. As DNA, the CDR3 is TGTGCCAGCAGTTTCCCCGGTACGGGCTACGAGCAGTACTTC. This encodes CASSFPGTGYEQYF.